This T cell receptor beta chain derives from a study of T cells after yellow fever vaccination. Study-level results: Booster sampling recovered most clones from primary vaccination (approximately 97% CD4, approximately 88% CD8).

Germline V gives CDR1 MDHEN, CDR2 SYDVKM. V was trimmed by 3 bases and J by 0 bases, leaving 12 bases between them. The CDR3 is 16 amino acids. About this clonotype: Antigen: not known.

Universal primer sites and UMIs were introduced during 5'RACE template-switching synthesis of TCR cDNA. TCRdb itself ran the 5' RACE reads through MiXCR, one entry per CDR3 protein. The table has 200,000 to 300,000 distinct CDR3 sequences, 10% to 15% seen once. Material: CD4+ T cells sorted from PBMCs, obtained 45 days after the yellow fever booster vaccination. This clonotype was obtained from a man aged 25-45 years who received the YFV17D yellow fever vaccine. The chain joins TRBV28 to TRBJ2-1; D not certain. CDR3 nucleotides: TGTGCCAGCAGTTTCCTACCGGTTAGCTCCTACAATGAGCAGTTCTTC. Encoded protein: CASSFLPVSSYNEQFF.